Listed below are T cell receptor beta chains from one sample, sequenced in a study of T-cell reconstitution after alpha-beta-depleted transplantation in children. Using its own MiXCR run on the PCR reads, TCRdb lists one record per CDR3 protein. This sample has about 980,000 distinct CDR3 sequences, with about 29% found just once. The source was PBMCs, mostly from graft donor cells, collected 360 days after TCRalphabeta/CD19-depleted stem cell transplant. These receptors were collected from a boy in the first two years of life who had a stem cell transplant for SCID, so the T cells may come from the graft donor. CDR3s leave out the opening cysteine and the closing phenylalanine or tryptophan.

v_call,j_call,cdr3_aa
TRBV7-9,TRBJ2-7,ASSLGTASYEQY
TRBV5-1,TRBJ2-7,ASSLLSGTAYEQY
TRBV5-1,TRBJ2-3,ASRGTSGGTDTQY
TRBV4-1,TRBJ2-7,ASSQEVVSSGGYEQY
TRBV5-5,TRBJ1-1,ASTTGNTEAF
TRBV10-3,TRBJ2-1,AISESTVAGGGLENEQF
TRBV4-1,TRBJ2-7,ASSPTPGIWSYEQY
TRBV7-2,TRBJ2-7,ASSSGQLQTYEQY
TRBV11-2,TRBJ2-1,ASSWVGGSEQF
TRBV4-2,TRBJ2-2,ASSQDVSSGGGTGELF
TRBV9,TRBJ2-1,ASSSSGDWNNEQF
TRBV3-1,TRBJ2-3,ASSHRDGPLTDTQY
TRBV4-3,TRBJ2-7,ASSHETLGSYEQY
TRBV5-1,TRBJ2-1,ASRRGAGNEQF
TRBV20-1,TRBJ2-5,SETVRGRQETQY
TRBV24-1,TRBJ2-7,ATSDLGTVPYEQY
TRBV18,TRBJ2-2,ASSPEDSFGTGELF
TRBV30,TRBJ2-2,AWSSGRPTGELF
TRBV29-1,TRBJ2-1,SVEDLGRLTYNEQF
TRBV12-3/TRBV12-4,TRBJ2-3,ASRQGPDTQY
TRBV7-9,TRBJ2-7,APYGGRSEQY
TRBV9,TRBJ2-1,ASSVGDRVINEQF
TRBV29-1,TRBJ2-3,SVVCGRYTDTQY
TRBV12-3/TRBV12-4,TRBJ1-1,ASSFGTGYTEAF
TRBV5-1,TRBJ2-4,ASSNGQGAWAKNIQY
TRBV24-1,TRBJ2-3,ATSAADRTDTQY
TRBV20-1,TRBJ2-3,SARGGTSSTDTQY
TRBV20-1,TRBJ1-1,SAPQGARVTEAF
TRBV20-1,TRBJ2-4,SAREVATNIQY
TRBV20-1,TRBJ2-7,SASGVLVTGMAYEQY
TRBV28,TRBJ1-1,ASSFSLGAGTEAF
TRBV4-2,TRBJ2-2,ASSQEGGNTGELF
TRBV7-3,TRBJ2-1,ASSRDRESEQF
TRBV9,TRBJ1-2,ASSPRGDRVYGYT
TRBV9,TRBJ1-1,ASSVLPANTEAF
TRBV20-1,TRBJ2-7,SARIPSLAYEQY